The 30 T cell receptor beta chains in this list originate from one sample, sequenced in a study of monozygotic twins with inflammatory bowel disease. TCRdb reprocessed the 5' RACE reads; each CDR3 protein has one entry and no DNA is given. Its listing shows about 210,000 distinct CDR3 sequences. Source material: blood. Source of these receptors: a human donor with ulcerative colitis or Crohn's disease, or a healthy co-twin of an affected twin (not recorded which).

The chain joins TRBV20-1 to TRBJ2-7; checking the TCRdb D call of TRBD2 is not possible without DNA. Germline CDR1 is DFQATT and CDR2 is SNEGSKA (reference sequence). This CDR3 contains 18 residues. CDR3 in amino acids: CSARDSGILGGRSYEQYF.

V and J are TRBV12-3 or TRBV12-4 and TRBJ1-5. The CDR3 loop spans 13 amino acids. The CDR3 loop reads CASSFRRGQPQHF.

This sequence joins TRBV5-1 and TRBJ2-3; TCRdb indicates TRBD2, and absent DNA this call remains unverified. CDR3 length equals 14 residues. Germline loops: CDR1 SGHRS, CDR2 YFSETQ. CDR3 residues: CASSQGGIYDTQYF.

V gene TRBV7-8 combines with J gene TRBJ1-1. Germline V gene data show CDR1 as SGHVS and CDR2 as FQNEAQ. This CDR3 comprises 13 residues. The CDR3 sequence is CASSTRPNTEAFF.

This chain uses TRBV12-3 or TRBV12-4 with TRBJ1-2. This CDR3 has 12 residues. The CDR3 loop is CASSLDRYGYTF.

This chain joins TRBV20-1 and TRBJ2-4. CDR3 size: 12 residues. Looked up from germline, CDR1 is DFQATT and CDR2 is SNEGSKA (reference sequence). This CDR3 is CSARGFKNIQYF.

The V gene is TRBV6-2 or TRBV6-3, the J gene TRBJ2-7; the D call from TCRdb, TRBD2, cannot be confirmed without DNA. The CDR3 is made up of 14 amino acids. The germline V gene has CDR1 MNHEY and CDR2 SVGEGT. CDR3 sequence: CASSTAGFSYEQYF.

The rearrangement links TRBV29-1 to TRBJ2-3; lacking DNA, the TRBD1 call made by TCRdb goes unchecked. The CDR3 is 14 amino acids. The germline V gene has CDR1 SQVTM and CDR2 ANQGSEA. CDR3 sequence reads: CSVEKRGQGDTQYF.

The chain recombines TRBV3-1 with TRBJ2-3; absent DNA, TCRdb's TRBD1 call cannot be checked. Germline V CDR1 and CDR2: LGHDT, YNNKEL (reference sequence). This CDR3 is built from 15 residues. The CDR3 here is CASSQQRGRRDTQYF.

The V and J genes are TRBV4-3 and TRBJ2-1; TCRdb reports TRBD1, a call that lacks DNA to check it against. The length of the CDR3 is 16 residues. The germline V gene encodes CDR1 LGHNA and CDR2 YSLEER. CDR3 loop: CASSQPGPGAYNEQFF.

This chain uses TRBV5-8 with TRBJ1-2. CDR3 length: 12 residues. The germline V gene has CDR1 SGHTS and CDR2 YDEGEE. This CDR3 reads CASSLTYYGYTF.

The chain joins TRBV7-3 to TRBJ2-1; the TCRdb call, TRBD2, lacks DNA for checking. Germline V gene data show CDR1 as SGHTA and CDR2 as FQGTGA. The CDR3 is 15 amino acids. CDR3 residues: CASSLVSGDYNEQFF.

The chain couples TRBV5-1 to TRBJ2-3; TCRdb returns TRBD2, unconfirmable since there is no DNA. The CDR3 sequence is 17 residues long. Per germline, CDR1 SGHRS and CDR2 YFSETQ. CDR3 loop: CASSLAGSLAGADTQYF.

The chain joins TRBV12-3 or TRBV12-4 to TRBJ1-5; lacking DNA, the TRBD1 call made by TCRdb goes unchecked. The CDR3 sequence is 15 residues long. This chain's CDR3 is CASTDSRYSNQPQHF.

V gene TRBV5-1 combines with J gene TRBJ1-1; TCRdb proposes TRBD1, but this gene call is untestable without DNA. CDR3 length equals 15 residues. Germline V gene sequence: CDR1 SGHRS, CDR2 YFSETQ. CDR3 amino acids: CASSATGGPNTEAFF.

CDR3 amino acids: CASSLEVNTEAFF. The chain has TRBV7-8 and TRBJ1-1. Germline V lookup: CDR1 SGHVS, CDR2 FQNEAQ. CDR3 size: 13 residues.

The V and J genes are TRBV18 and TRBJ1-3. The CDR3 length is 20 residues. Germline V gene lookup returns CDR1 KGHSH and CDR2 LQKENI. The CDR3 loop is CASSPTVGHRTTVSGNTIYF.

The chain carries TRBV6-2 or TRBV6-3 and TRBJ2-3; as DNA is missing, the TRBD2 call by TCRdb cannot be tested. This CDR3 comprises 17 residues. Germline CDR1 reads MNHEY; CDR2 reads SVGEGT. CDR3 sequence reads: CASIQPGTRITTDTQYF.

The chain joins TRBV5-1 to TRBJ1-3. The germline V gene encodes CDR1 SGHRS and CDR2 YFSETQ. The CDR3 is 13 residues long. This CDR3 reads CASSLETGNTIYF.

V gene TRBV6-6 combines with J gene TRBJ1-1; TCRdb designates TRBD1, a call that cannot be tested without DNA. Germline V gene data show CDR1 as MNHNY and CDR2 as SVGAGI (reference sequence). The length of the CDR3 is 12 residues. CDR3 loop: CASSGGEGAAFF.

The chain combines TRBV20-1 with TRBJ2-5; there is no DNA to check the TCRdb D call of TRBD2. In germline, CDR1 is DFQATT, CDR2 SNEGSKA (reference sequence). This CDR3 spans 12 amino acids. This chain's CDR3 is CSAATSGETQYF.

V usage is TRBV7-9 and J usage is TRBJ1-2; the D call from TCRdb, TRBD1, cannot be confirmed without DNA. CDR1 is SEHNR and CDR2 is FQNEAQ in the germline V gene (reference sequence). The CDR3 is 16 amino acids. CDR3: CASSGGSNRAVYGYTF.

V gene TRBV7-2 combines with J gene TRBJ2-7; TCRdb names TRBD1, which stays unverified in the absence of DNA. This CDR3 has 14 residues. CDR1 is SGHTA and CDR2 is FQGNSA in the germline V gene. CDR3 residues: CASSFNGGIYEQYF.

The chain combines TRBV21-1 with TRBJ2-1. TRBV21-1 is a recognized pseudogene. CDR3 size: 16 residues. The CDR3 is CASSKDRLASSNEQFF.

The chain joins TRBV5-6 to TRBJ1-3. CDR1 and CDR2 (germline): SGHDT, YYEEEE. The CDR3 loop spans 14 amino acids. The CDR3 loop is CASSLEGLGNTIYF.

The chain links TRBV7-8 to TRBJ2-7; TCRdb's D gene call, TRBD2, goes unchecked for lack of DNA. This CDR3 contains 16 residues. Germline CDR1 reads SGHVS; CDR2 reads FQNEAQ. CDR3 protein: CASSLWGGGLSYEQYF. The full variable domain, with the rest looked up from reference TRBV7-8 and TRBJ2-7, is GAGVSQSPRYKVAKRGQDVALRCDPISGHVSLFWYQQALGQGPEFLTYFQNEAQLDKSGLPSDRFFAERPEGSVSTLKIQRTQQEDSAVYLCASSLWGGGLSYEQYFGPGTRLTVT.

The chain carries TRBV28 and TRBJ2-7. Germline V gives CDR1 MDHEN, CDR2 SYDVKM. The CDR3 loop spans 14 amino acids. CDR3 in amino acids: CASSRPGSTYEQYF.

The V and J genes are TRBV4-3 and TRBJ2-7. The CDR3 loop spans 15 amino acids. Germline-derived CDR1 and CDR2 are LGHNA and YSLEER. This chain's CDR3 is CASSQDLAGMYEQYF.

The CDR3: CASSYSIGFSGITPYGYTF. The gene calls are TRBV6-5 and TRBJ1-2. From germline, CDR1 is MNHEY and CDR2 SVGAGI. This CDR3 contains 19 residues.

The CDR3 loop reads CASSRASSEYSYEQYF. The V call is TRBV7-2, the J call TRBJ2-7; TCRdb proposes TRBD2, but this gene call is untestable without DNA. Germline V gene lookup returns CDR1 SGHTA and CDR2 FQGNSA. This CDR3 has 16 residues. The full variable domain, completed using reference TRBV7-2 and TRBJ2-7, is GAGVSQSPSNKVTEKGKDVELRCDPISGHTALYWYRQSLGQGLEFLIYFQGNSAPDKSGLPSDRFSAERTGGSVSTLTIQRTQQEDSAVYLCASSRASSEYSYEQYFGPGTRLTVT.